The following is a T cell receptor beta chain sequence with its context. Its antigen is unknown. These data belong to a study of cytomegalovirus exposure and HLA in healthy donors. The study's findings and limits: Researchers catalogued over 150 TCR beta chains as cytomegalovirus-associated. When a later analysis was performed, an Asian-associated ancestry cluster reportedly had fewer N-insertions than the roughly 700-donor mean. Per a prior analysis, the majority of TCR beta V segments were productive roughly 90% or roughly 30% of the time.

Unrecorded immune exposure was likely among donors, who were nominally healthy when sampled. With 60 Vbeta and 13 Jbeta primers, the PCR was carried out. Measured with immunoSEQ multiplex PCR; TCRdb has only the in-frame clones, and not every one. Of 150,000 or so clones detected, under 80% appear once; the ten largest clones hold approximately 4%. The CDR3 has 14 amino acids. J was trimmed by 4 bases and V by 3 bases; bases with no gene match: 5. Germline CDR1 is SGHRS and CDR2 is YFSETQ. The V gene is TRBV5-1, the J gene TRBJ2-3; 7 nucleotides match TRBD1. The sequenced sample was PBMCs. The source is a man between 18 and 35 years old in good health and CMV-seropositive. CDR3 bases: TGCGCCAGCAGCTCGGCAGGGGGTCCAGATACGCAGTATTTT. This encodes CASSSAGGPDTQYF. Full variable domain (missing parts from reference TRBV5-1 and TRBJ2-3): KAGVTQTPRYLIKTRGQQVTLSCSPISGHRSVSWYQQTPGQGLQFLFEYFSETQRNKGNFPGRFSGRQFSNSRSEMNVSTLELGDSALYLCASSSAGGPDTQYFGPGTRLTVL.